This T cell receptor (beta chain) appears in the sequencing data of a study of blood T cell repertoires in COVID-19 (dated by TCRdb to about 2020). Notes on the research overall: The collaborator samples originated in the United States, Italy and Spain and spanned the acute and convalescent phases of COVID-19. The prospective study material was composed of cDNA or gDNA derived from T cells, B-cell-depleted T cells, or PBMCs. Deeply sampled blood TCRbeta repertoires from subjects exposed to, actively infected with, or recovered from COVID-19 were included in the dataset. A freely available public database, intended as a resource for researchers studying the immune response to SARS-CoV-2, is where the repertoires were released. Samples were obtained from the ongoing ImmuneRACE study (first 160 participants) and from over 1,000 subjects provided by 6 global collaborators. A de-identified subject ID, COVID-19 status, age in years and sex were almost always included in the sample metadata. HLA class I and class II types, where available, came from metadata supplied by the sample provider rather than from assay-based typing. Overall results and qualifications from the work: The amount of clinical and demographic metadata varied by source and participant and was provided uncurated.

On this clone itself: Its target antigen remains unknown. The input lacks base qualities; no much larger clone sits a single base away.

Participants in the prospective study were aged roughly 18 to 89 years, lived in more than 20 United States geographic areas, and enrolled through a virtual design. In the prospective study, cohorts were assigned on the basis of participant-reported clinical history obtained from a screening survey and a study questionnaire. Recovered participants in ImmuneRACE Cohort 3 were defined by two consecutive negative NP/OP PCR tests, clearance by a healthcare professional, or resolution of symptoms. In the prospective study, mobile phlebotomists collected whole blood, serum and a nasopharyngeal or oropharyngeal swab from each participant. Prospective study participants could optionally give additional blood draws and questionnaires over an approximately two-month period. Before DNA extraction, blood samples from the prospective study were shipped at room temperature or frozen. The germline V gene (reference sequence) gives CDR1 as LNHDA and CDR2 as SQIVND. The CDR3 contains 17 residues, cysteine and phenylalanine counted. The DNA shown is the 51-base CDR3, in frame from base 1. For this chain, trimming is 3 bases at the V end and 0 bases at the J end, and the number of junction bases without a gene match is 5.

TCRbeta CDR3 regions were amplified from genomic DNA using the immunoSEQ Assay, a bias-controlled multiplex PCR. In the original analysis: The number of nucleated cells in each sample was estimated by amplification of reference gene primers within the assay. To quantify the absolute abundance of each unique TCRbeta CDR3 rearrangement, sequence reads were collapsed and filtered. For each sample, productive Simpson clonality was calculated as the square root of Simpson's diversity index across productive rearrangements. TCRdb holds this immuneACCESS table with in-frame rearrangements only. Some clones are missing; in checked studies, unresolved V genes explain under half, and the rest has no known cause. V and J calls and clone size are given by that table; D and trimming were obtained from the DNA. Counted in this sample were 450,000 or so clones; 90% of them appeared once. 0.6% of the sample lies in the top ten.

Source material: PBMCs or T cells enriched from blood (not recorded which). This sequence was found in a man between 18 and 35 years old who had recovered from COVID-19. Recombination connected TRBV19 to TRBJ2-7; 13 bases in between match TRBD2. The DNA sequence is as follows: TGTGCCAGTAGTATCAGGACTAGCGGGAGTTTCTCCTACGAGCAGTACTTC. It translates as CASSIRTSGSFSYEQYF.